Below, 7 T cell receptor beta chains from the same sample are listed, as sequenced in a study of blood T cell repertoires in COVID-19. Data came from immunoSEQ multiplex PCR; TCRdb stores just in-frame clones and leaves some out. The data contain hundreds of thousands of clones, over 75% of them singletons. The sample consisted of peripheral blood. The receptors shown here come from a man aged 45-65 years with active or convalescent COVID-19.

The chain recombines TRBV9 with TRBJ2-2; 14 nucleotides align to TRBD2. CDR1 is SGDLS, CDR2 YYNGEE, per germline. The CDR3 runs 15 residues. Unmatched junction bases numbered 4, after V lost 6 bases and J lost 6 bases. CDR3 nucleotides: TGTGCCAGCACCAAGACTAGCGGGAGGGCCGGGGAGCTGTTTTTT. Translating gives CASTKTSGRAGELFF.

CDR3 amino acids: CASSLDTYNEQFF. The CDR3 DNA reads as TGTGCCAGCAGTTTAGACACCTACAATGAGCAGTTCTTC. The rearrangement joins TRBV28 to TRBJ2-1, with no clear D. Germline loops: CDR1 MDHEN, CDR2 SYDVKM. The CDR3 loop spans 13 amino acids. Trimming took off 2 bases at V and 2 bases at J, with 4 bases between the two ends.

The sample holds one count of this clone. As DNA, the CDR3 is TGTGCCAGCAGCCAAAGACTGGGGGACTACTTGGAAGGCTACACCTTC. This encodes CASSQRLGDYLEGYTF. V is TRBV3-1 (or the pseudogene TRBV3-2) and J is TRBJ1-2, with D possibly matching TRBD1 (5 bases). CDR1 and CDR2 (germline): LGHDT, YNNKEL (reference sequence). CDR3 size: 16 residues. Trimming took 2 bases from V and 8 from J, leaving 21 bases between them.

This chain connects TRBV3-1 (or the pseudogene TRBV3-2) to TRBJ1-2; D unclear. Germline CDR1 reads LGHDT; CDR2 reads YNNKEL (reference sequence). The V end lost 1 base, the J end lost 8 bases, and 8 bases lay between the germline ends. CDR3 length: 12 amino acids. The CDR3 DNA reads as TGTGCCAGCAGCCAAGTATGGCGGGGCTACACCTTC. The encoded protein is CASSQVWRGYTF.

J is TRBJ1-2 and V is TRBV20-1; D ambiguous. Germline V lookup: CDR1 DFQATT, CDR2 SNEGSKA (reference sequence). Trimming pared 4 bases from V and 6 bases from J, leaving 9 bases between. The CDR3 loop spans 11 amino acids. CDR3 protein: CSAIVGDGYTF. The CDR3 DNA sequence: TGCAGTGCTATAGTCGGAGATGGCTACACCTTC.

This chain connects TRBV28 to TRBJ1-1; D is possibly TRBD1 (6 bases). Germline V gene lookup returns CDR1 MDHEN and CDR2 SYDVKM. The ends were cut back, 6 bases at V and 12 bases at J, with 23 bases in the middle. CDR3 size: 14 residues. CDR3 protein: CASSLEARGGRSFF. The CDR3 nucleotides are TGTGCCAGCAGCTTGGAGGCGCGCGGGGGCAGGTCTTTCTTT.

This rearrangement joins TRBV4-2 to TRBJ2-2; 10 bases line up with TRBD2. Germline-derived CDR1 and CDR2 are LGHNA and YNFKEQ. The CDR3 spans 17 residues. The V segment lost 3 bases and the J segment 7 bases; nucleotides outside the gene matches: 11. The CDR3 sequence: CASSQGASGRAGGELFF. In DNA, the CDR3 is TGTGCCAGCAGCCAGGGGGCGAGCGGGAGGGCTGGCGGGGAGCTGTTTTTT.